The text below deals with one T cell receptor (beta chain). This specimen comes from a study of T-cell reconstitution after alpha-beta-depleted transplantation in children. Library preparation (for TCRbeta) was performed with unique molecular identifiers. One entry per CDR3 protein results from TCRdb running MiXCR on the PCR reads. This sample has about 830,000 distinct CDR3 sequences; around 17% occur once, and the top ten carry roughly 4.8%. Per germline, CDR1 SGHRS and CDR2 YFSETQ. The CDR3 spans 11 residues. V lost 2 bases and J lost 7, with 6 bases in between. Material: PBMCs, mostly from graft donor cells, obtained 360 days after TCRalphabeta/CD19-depleted stem cell transplant. This TCR came from a male patient younger than 18 who had a stem cell transplant for acute lymphoblastic leukemia, so the T cells may come from the graft donor. This chain links TRBV5-1 with TRBJ1-2; D gene unclear. The CDR3 DNA sequence: TGCGCCAGCAGCTTTATCGGTGGCTACACCTTC. Its translation: CASSFIGGYTF.